The 8 T cell receptor beta chains in this list originate from one sample, sequenced in a study of blood T cell repertoires in COVID-19. The data were produced by immunoSEQ multiplex PCR, yet TCRdb's version contains in-frame clones alone and is incomplete. The data hold fewer than 150,000 clones, with about nine tenths observed a single time. Sequencing was done on a sample of peripheral blood. Source of these receptors: an elderly woman with acute or convalescent COVID-19.

The CDR3 region has the DNA TGCGCCAGCAGACAGAACGCAGGGGGCTCCGGGGAGCTGTTTTTT. Translating gives CASRQNAGGSGELFF. This chain joins TRBV5-1 and TRBJ2-2, with 8 bases that match TRBD1. The CDR3 totals 15 residues. Trimming took 5 bases from V and 6 from J; bases not matched to a gene: 9. Germline V lookup: CDR1 SGHRS, CDR2 YFSETQ.

This clone was seen once. V usage is TRBV11-2 and J usage is TRBJ1-6; 7 positions match TRBD1. Germline-derived CDR1 and CDR2 are SGHAT and FQNNGV. This CDR3 spans 16 amino acids. V gave up 6 bases and J gave up 9 bases; unmatched junction bases: 14. CDR3 loop: CASRNVRGRGVSPLHF. In DNA form, the CDR3 reads TGTGCCAGCAGAAACGTAAGGGGGCGCGGAGTTTCACCCCTCCACTTT. Drawing the rest from reference TRBV11-2 and TRBJ1-6, the complete variable domain is EAGVAQSPRYKIIEKRQSVAFWCNPISGHATLYWYQQILGQGPKLLIQFQNNGVVDDSQLPKDRFSAERLKGVDSTLKIQPAKLEDSAVYLCASRNVRGRGVSPLHFGNGTRLTVT.

The rearrangement uses TRBV5-1 and TRBJ1-2; D not certain. V lost 0 bases to trimming and J lost 3 bases, with 6 bases between them. The germline CDR1 and CDR2 sequences are SGHRS and YFSETQ. This CDR3 has 13 residues. Written as DNA, the CDR3 is TGCGCCAGCAGCTTGGAGGAGGACTATGGCTACACCTTC. Its translation is CASSLEEDYGYTF.

The rearrangement uses TRBV6-6 and TRBJ2-1; D possibly corresponds to TRBD2 (6 bases). The germline V gene has CDR1 MNHNY and CDR2 SVGAGI (reference sequence). V was cut by 7 bases and J by 3 bases, with 16 bases left in between. The length of the CDR3 is 15 residues. The CDR3 reads CASTPQADYYNEQFF. CDR3 in DNA: TGTGCCAGCACTCCCCAGGCGGACTACTACAATGAGCAGTTCTTC.

Only one count was recorded for this clone. This chain links TRBV30 with TRBJ1-3; D unclear. This CDR3 spans 12 amino acids. CDR1 and CDR2 from the germline V gene are GTSNPN and SVGIG (reference sequence). Trimming removed 5 bases from V and 3 bases from J, with 8 bases in between. The CDR3 DNA reads as TGTGCCTGGGGAACAGTTGGAAACACCATATATTTT. Translation: CAWGTVGNTIYF.

The count of this clone is one. V is TRBV5-1 and J is TRBJ1-1; D remains unclear. Per germline, CDR1 SGHRS and CDR2 YFSETQ. Trimming left V 2 bases short and J 0 bases short, with 8 bases between. The CDR3 is made up of 14 amino acids. The CDR3 DNA is TGCGCCAGCAGCTTAGCGATCATGAACACTGAAGCTTTCTTT. Translation gives CASSLAIMNTEAFF. Supplemented by reference TRBV5-1 and TRBJ1-1, the full variable domain reads KAGVTQTPRYLIKTRGQQVTLSCSPISGHRSVSWYQQTPGQGLQFLFEYFSETQRNKGNFPGRFSGRQFSNSRSEMNVSTLELGDSALYLCASSLAIMNTEAFFGQGTRLTVV.

V is TRBV7-8 and J is TRBJ2-3; D not certain. V was trimmed by 5 bases and J by 8 bases, leaving 11 bases between them. Germline CDR1 is SGHVS and CDR2 is FQNEAQ. The CDR3 is 12 residues long. The CDR3 DNA follows: TGTGCCAGCAGCCGTCCTCCGGGTACGCAGTATTTT. Amino acids: CASSRPPGTQYF.

V and J are TRBV4-1 and TRBJ2-7, with TRBD2 matching 12 bases. CDR3 length: 16 residues. J gave up 7 bases and V 1 base, and 8 bases lay outside the gene matches. CDR1 MGHRA and CDR2 YSYEKL come from the germline V gene. This chain's CDR3 is CASSQAILAGGGEQYF. Here the CDR3 DNA reads TGCGCCAGCAGCCAAGCCATACTAGCGGGGGGCGGTGAGCAGTACTTC.